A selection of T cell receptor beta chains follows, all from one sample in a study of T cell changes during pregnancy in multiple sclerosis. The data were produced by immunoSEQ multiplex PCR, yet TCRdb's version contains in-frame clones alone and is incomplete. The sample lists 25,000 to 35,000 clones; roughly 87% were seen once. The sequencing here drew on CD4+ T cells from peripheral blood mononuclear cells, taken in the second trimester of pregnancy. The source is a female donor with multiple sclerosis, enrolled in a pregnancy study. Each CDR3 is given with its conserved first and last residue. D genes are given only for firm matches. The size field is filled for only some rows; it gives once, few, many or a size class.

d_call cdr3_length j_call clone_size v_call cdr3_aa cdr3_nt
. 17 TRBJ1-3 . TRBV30 CAWSVMGPPFSGNTIYF TGTGCCTGGAGTGTGATGGGGCCACCGTTTTCTGGAAACACCATATATTTT
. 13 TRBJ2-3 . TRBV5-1 CASEGRGGDTQYF TGCGCCAGCGAGGGTAGGGGAGGAGATACGCAGTATTTT
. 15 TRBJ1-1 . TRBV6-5 CASSSYKTGNTEAFF TGTGCCAGCAGTTCTTATAAGACAGGGAACACTGAAGCTTTCTTT
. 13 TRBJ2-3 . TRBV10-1 CASSPGDQNTQYF TGCGCCAGCAGCCCCGGGGATCAGAATACGCAGTATTTT
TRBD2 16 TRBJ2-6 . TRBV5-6 CASSLGTRLWANVLTF TGTGCCAGCAGCTTAGGGACTAGATTGTGGGCCAACGTCCTGACTTTC
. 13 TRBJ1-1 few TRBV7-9 CASSLVTRTEAFF TGTGCCAGCAGCTTAGTTACGCGCACTGAAGCTTTCTTT
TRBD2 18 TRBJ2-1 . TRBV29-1 CSVEGLLGGGASYNEQFF TGCAGCGTTGAAGGGCTTCTCGGCGGGGGGGCCTCCTACAATGAGCAGTTCTTC
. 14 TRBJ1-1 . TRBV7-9 CASSAQSRGTEAFF TGTGCCAGCAGCGCCCAGTCCCGGGGCACTGAAGCTTTCTTT
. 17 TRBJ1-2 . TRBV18 CASSPFTHRSANYGYTF TGTGCCAGCTCACCATTTACGCACAGGAGCGCTAACTATGGCTACACCTTC
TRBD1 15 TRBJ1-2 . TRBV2 CASSELGQGAYGYTF TGTGCCAGCAGTGAATTGGGACAGGGGGCCTATGGCTACACCTTC
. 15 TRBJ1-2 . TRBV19 CASSIWQGTNYGYTF TGTGCCAGTAGTATATGGCAGGGGACAAACTATGGCTACACCTTC
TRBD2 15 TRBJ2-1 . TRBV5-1 CASSLMSSGVNEQFF TGCGCCAGCAGCTTGATGTCTAGCGGGGTCAATGAGCAGTTCTTC
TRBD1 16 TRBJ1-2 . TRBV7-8 CASSLARAGGVYGYTF TGTGCCAGCAGCTTAGCCCGGGCAGGGGGCGTTTATGGCTACACCTTC
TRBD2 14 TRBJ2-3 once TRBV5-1 CASSPSGRTDTQYF TGCGCCAGCAGCCCTAGCGGTCGGACAGATACGCAGTATTTT
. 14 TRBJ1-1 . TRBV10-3 CAISVNSPNTEAFF TGTGCCATCAGTGTAAACAGCCCGAACACTGAAGCTTTCTTT
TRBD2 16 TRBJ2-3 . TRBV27 CASSLSLGGSTDTQYF TGTGCCAGCAGTTTATCGCTCGGGGGGTCCACAGATACGCAGTATTTT
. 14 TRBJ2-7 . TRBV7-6 CASSSPLRRNEQYF TGTGCCAGCAGCTCCCCACTACGGAGGAACGAGCAGTACTTC
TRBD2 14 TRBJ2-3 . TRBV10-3 CAMSPGGGVDTQYF TGTGCCATGTCCCCGGGGGGTGGTGTGGATACGCAGTATTTT
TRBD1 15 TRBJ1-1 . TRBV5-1 CASSLTGTGRTEAFF TGCGCCAGCAGCTTAACCGGGACAGGGAGGACTGAAGCTTTCTTT
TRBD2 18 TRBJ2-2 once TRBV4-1 CASSQASGLAQNTGELFF TGCGCCAGCAGCCAAGCATCGGGACTAGCCCAGAACACCGGGGAGCTGTTTTTT
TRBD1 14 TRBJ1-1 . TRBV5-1 CASSRTGSNTEAFF TGCGCCAGCAGCAGGACAGGATCGAACACTGAAGCTTTCTTT
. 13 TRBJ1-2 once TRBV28 CASYPAHIYGYTF TGTGCCAGCTACCCAGCGCACATCTATGGCTACACCTTC
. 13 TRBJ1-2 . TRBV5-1 CASSPGGADGYTF TGCGCCAGCAGCCCCGGAGGGGCAGATGGCTACACCTTC
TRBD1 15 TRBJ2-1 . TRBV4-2 CASSQHRGVGDEQFF TGTGCCAGCAGCCAACACAGGGGGGTTGGCGATGAGCAGTTCTTC
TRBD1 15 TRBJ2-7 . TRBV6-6 CASLGAGTGFSEQYF TGTGCCAGCTTAGGAGCCGGGACAGGGTTTTCCGAGCAGTACTTC
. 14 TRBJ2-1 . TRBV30 CAWSVMGLFNEQFF TGTGCCTGGAGTGTAATGGGACTCTTCAATGAGCAGTTCTTC
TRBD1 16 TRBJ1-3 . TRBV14 CASSPAWGTEGNTIYF TGTGCCAGCAGCCCAGCTTGGGGGACAGAAGGAAACACCATATATTTT
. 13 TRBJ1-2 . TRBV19 CASSTAGFGGYTF TGTGCCAGTTCCACGGCAGGGTTCGGTGGCTACACCTTC
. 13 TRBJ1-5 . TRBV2 CASSEWGGQPQHF TGTGCCAGCAGTGAATGGGGAGGACAGCCCCAGCATTTT
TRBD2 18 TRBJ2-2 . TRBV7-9 CASSSPGLEGPATGELFF TGTGCCAGCAGCTCTCCGGGACTAGAGGGCCCCGCCACCGGGGAGCTGTTTTTT
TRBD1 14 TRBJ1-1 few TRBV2 CASKGTATNTEAFF TGTGCCAGCAAGGGGACAGCTACGAACACTGAAGCTTTCTTT
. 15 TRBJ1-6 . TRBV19 CASSMGIQFNSPLHF TGTGCCAGTAGTATGGGCATACAATTTAATTCACCCCTCCACTTT
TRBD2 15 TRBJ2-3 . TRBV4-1 CASSQGGLVTDTQYF TGCGCCAGCAGCCAAGGGGGACTAGTCACAGATACGCAGTATTTT
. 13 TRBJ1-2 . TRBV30 CAWILGFGYGYTF TGTGCCTGGATACTAGGGTTCGGCTATGGCTACACCTTC
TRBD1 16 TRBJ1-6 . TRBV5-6 CASSPGYGTGHSPLHF TGTGCCAGCAGCCCCGGTTATGGGACAGGGCATTCACCCCTCCACTTT
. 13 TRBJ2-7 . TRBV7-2 CASSLERIAEQYF TGTGCCAGCAGCTTGGAGAGGATAGCCGAGCAGTACTTC
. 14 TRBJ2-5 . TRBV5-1 CASRTGLPGETQYF TGCGCCAGCAGAACGGGACTTCCCGGGGAGACCCAGTACTTC
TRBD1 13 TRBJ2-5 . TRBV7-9 CASSLTGLETQYF TGTGCCAGCAGCCTGACAGGGTTGGAGACCCAGTACTTC
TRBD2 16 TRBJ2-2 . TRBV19 CASSINGGGNTGELFF TGTGCCAGTAGTATAAATGGCGGGGGGAACACCGGGGAGCTGTTTTTT
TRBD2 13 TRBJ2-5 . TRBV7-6 CASSPGTRGTQYF TGTGCCAGCAGCCCTGGGACTAGGGGGACCCAGTACTTC
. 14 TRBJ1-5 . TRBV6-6 CASSFTLSNQPQHF TGTGCCAGCAGTTTCACCCTAAGCAATCAGCCCCAGCATTTT
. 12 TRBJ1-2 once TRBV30 CAWSSGPYGYTF TGTGCCTGGAGCTCGGGTCCTTATGGCTACACCTTC
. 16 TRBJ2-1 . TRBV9 CASSVARGGVRYEQFF TGTGCCAGCAGCGTAGCTAGGGGGGGGGTAAGATATGAGCAGTTCTTC
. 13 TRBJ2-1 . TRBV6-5 CASRDSVAHEQFF TGTGCCAGCCGGGACTCGGTCGCCCATGAGCAGTTCTTC
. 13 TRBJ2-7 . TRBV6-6 CASSSRAGGEQYF TGTGCCAGCAGTTCAAGGGCAGGAGGCGAGCAGTACTTC
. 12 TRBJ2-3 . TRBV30 CVTRGSTDTQYF TGTGTAACCCGGGGAAGCACAGATACGCAGTATTTT
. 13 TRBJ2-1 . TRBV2 CASNLDRGNEQFF TGTGCCAGCAATCTCGATCGGGGCAATGAGCAGTTCTTC
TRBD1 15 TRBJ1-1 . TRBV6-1 CASSPQGVGNTEAFF TGTGCCAGCAGTCCCCAGGGGGTAGGGAACACTGAAGCTTTCTTT
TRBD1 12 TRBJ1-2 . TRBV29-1 CSVVGTEYGYTF TGCAGCGTTGTGGGGACAGAATATGGCTACACCTTC
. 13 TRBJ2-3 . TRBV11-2 CASSLEWADTQYF TGTGCCAGCAGCTTAGAATGGGCGGATACGCAGTATTTT
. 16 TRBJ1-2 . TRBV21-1 CASSRLGTSPVYGYTF TGTGCCAGCAGCAGGCTTGGGACATCCCCCGTGTATGGCTACACCTTC
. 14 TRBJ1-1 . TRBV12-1 CASSAGQEPREAFF TGTGCCAGCAGCGCCGGACAGGAACCCCGAGAAGCTTTCTTT
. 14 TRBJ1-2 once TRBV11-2 CASSSGGPPYGYTF TGTGCCAGCAGCTCGGGGGGGCCTCCCTATGGCTACACCTTC
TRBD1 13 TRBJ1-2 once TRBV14 CASSLQGARGYTF TGTGCCAGCAGCCTTCAGGGGGCCCGAGGCTACACCTTC
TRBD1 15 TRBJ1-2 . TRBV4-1 CASSPSRTGEVGYTF TGCGCCAGCAGCCCCTCTCGGACAGGGGAGGTTGGCTACACCTTC